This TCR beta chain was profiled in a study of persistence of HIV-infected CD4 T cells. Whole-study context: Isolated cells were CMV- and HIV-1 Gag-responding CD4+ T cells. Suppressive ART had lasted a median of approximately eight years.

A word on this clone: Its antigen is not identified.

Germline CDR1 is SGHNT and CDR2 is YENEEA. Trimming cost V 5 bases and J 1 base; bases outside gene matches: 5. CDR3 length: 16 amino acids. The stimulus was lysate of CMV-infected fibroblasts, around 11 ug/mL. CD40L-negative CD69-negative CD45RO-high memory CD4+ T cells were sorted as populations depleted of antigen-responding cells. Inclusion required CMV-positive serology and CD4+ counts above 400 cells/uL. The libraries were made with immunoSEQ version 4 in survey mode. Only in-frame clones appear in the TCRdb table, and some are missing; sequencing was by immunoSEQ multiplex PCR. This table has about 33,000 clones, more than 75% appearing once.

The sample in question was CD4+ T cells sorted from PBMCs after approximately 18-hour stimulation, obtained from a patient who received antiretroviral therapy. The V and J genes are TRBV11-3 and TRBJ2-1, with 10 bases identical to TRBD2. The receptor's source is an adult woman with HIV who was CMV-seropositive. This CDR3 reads CASSTPTSGSYNEQFF. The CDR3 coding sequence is TGTGCCAGCAGCACCCCGACTAGCGGGTCCTACAATGAGCAGTTCTTC.